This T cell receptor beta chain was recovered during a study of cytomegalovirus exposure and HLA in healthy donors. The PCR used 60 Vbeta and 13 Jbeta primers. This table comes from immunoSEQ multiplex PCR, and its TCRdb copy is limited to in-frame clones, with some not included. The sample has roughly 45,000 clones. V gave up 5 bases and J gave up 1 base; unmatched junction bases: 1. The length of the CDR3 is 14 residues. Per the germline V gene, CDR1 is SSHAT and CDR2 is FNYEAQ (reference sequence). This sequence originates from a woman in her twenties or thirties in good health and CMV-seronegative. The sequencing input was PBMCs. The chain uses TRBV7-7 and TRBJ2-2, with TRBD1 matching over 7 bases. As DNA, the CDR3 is TGTGCCAGCAGCAGGGGGCGGAACACCGGGGAGCTGTTTTTT. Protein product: CASSRGRNTGELFF.